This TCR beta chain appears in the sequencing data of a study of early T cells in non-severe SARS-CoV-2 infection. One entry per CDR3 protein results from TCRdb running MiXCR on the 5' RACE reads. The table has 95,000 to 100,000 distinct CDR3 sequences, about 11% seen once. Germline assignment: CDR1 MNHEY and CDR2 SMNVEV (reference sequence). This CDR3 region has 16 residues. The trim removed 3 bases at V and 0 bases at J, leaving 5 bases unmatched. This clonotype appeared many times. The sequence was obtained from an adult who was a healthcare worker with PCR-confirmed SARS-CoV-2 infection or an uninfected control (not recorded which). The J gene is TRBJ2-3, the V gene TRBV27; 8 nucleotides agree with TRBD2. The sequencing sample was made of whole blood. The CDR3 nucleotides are TGTGCCAGCAGTTTGGGTAGCGGGACTAGCACAGATACGCAGTATTTT. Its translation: CASSLGSGTSTDTQYF.